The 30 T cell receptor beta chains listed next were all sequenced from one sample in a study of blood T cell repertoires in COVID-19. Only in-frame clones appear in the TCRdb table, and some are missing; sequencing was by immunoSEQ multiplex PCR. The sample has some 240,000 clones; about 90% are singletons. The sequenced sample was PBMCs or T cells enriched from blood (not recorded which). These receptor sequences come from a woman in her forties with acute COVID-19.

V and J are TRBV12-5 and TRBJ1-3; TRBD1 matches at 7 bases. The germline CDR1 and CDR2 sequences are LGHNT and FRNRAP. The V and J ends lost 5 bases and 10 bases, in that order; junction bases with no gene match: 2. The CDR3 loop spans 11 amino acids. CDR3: CASGPQGTIYF. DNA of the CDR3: TGTGCTAGTGGTCCACAGGGGACCATATATTTT.

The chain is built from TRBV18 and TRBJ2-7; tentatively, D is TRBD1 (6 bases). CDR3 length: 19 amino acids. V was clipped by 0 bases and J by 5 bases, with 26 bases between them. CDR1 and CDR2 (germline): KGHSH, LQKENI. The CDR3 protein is CASSPPGKRTAVPFDEQYF. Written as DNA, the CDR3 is TGTGCCAGCTCACCACCGGGGAAGAGGACAGCCGTTCCCTTCGACGAGCAGTACTTC.

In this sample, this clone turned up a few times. The CDR3 nucleotides read TGTGCCAGCAGCCCTTTAACGGGAGGCTCCTACGAGCAGTACTTC. It yields the protein CASSPLTGGSYEQYF. The gene calls are TRBV7-9 and TRBJ2-7; 7 nucleotides align to TRBD2. Losses at the gene ends were 5 bases for V and 0 bases for J; bases not matched to a gene: 7. Germline V gene lookup returns CDR1 SEHNR and CDR2 FQNEAQ (reference sequence). This CDR3 is 15 amino acids long.

The CDR3 nucleotides are TGTGCCAGCAGTTTAGCGATCAGCTACGAGCAGTACTTC. It translates to CASSLAISYEQYF. The chain uses TRBV12-3 or TRBV12-4 and TRBJ2-7; D gene ambiguous. Trimming stripped 0 bases from V and 3 bases from J, with 6 bases between. The CDR3 is made up of 13 amino acids.

The chain's CDR3 is CASSESAGTRRTGELFF. The CDR3 bases are TGCGCCAGCAGTGAGTCAGCCGGGACTAGAAGAACCGGGGAGCTGTTTTTT. The chain uses TRBV10-1 and TRBJ2-2; TRBD2 matches at 8 bases. Germline CDR1 reads WNHNN; CDR2 reads SYGVQD (reference sequence). The CDR3 sequence is 17 residues long. Trimming cost V 0 bases and J 5 bases; bases outside gene matches: 8.

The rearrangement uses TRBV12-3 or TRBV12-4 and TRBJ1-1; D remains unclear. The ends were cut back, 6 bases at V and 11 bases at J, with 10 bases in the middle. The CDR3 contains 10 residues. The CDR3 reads CASSHREAFF. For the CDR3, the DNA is TGTGCCAGCAGCCATCGAGAGGCTTTCTTT.

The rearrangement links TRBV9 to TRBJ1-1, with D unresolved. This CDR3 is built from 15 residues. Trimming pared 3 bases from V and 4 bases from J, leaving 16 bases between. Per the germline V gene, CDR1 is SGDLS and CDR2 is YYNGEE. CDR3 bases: TGTGCCAGCAGCGCCCGGGGTTTAGGCTCCACTGAAGCTTTCTTT. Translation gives CASSARGLGSTEAFF. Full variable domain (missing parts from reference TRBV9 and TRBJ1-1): DSGVTQTPKHLITATGQRVTLRCSPRSGDLSVYWYQQSLDQGLQFLIQYYNGEERAKGNILERFSAQQFPDLHSELNLSSLELGDSALYFCASSARGLGSTEAFFGQGTRLTVV.

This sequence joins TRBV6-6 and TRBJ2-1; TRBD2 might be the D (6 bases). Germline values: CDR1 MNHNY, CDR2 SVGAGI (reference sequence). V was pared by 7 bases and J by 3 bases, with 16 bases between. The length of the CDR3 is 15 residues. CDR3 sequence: CASTRGGPLYNEQFF. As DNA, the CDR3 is TGTGCCAGCACTCGAGGAGGGCCTCTCTACAATGAGCAGTTCTTC.

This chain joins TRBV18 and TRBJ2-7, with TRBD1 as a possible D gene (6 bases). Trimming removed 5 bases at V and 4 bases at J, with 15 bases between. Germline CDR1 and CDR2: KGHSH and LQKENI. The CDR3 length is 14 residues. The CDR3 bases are TGTGCCAGCTCAGAGACAGGCCACCAGTACGAGCAGTACTTC. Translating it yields CASSETGHQYEQYF.

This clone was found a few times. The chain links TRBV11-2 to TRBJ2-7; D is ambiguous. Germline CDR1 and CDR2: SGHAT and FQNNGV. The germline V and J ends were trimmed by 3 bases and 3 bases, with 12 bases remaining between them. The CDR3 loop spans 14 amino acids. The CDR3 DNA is TGTGCCAGCAGCTTTGGCCGGCAGGACTACGAGCAGTACTTC. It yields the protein CASSFGRQDYEQYF.

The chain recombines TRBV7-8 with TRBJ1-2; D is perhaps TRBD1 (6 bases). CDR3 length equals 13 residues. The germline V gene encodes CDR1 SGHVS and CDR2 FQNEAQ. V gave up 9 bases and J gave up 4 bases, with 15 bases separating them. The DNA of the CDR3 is TGTGCCAGTCTGGGGGCTGGTACCTATGGCTACACCTTC. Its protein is CASLGAGTYGYTF.

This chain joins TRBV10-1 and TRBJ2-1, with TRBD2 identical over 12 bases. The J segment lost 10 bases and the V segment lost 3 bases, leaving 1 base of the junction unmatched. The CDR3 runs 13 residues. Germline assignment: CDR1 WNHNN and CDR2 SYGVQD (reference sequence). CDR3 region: CASSDGLAGEQFF. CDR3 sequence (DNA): TGCGCCAGCAGTGATGGACTAGCGGGAGAGCAGTTCTTC.

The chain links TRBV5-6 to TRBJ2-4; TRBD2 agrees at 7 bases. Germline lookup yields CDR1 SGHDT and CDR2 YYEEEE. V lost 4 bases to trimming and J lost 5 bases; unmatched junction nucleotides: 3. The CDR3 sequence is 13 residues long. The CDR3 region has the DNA TGTGCCAGCAGCCTTGGGGGGGAAAACATTCAGTACTTC. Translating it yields CASSLGGENIQYF.

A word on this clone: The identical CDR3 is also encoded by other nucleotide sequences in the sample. CDR3 bases: TGTGCCAGCAGCCAAGCTCTAAACAATGAGCAGTTCTTC. Its protein is CASSQALNNEQFF. V gene TRBV3-1 (or the pseudogene TRBV3-2) combines with J gene TRBJ2-1, with no clear D. Germline CDR1 is LGHDT and CDR2 is YNNKEL (reference sequence). V lost 1 base, J lost 5 bases, and 6 bases lay in between. The CDR3 length is 13 residues.

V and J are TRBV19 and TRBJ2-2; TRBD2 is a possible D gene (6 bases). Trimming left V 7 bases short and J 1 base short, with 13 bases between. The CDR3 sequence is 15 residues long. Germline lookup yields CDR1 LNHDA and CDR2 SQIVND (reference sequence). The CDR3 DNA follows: TGTGCCAGTACCATTAGCGGAGTGAACACCGGGGAGCTGTTTTTT. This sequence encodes CASTISGVNTGELFF.

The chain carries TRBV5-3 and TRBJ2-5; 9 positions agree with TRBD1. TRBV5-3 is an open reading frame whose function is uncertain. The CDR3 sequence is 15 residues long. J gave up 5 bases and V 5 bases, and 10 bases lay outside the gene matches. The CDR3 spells CARSSRQGEWETQYF. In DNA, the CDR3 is TGTGCCAGAAGTTCAAGACAGGGGGAATGGGAGACCCAGTACTTC.

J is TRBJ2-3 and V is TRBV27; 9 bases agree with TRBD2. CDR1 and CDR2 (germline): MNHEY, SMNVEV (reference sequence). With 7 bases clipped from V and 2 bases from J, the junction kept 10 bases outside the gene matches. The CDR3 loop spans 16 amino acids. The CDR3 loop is CASIRVSGRSTDTQYF. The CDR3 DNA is TGTGCCAGCATAAGGGTTAGCGGGAGATCCACAGATACGCAGTATTTT.

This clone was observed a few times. The CDR3 coding sequence is TGTGCCAGCAGCTCGGGACAGGGAGGGTACGAGCAGTACTTC. Residues: CASSSGQGGYEQYF. The gene calls are TRBV5-4 and TRBJ2-7; 9 bases align to TRBD1. The CDR3 totals 14 residues. Germline V gene lookup returns CDR1 SGHNT and CDR2 YYREEE (reference sequence). V shed 3 bases and J 4 bases; nucleotides not matched to a gene: 5.

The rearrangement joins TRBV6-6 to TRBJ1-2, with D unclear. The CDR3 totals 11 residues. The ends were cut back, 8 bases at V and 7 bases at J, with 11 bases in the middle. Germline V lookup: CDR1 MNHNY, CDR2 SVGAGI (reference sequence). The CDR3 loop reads CASGEGVGYTF. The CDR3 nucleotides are TGTGCCAGCGGGGAGGGCGTTGGCTACACCTTC.

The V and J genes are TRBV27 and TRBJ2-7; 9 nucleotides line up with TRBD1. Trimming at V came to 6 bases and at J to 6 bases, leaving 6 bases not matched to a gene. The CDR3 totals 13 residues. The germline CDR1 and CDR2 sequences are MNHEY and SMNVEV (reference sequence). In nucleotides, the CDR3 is TGTGCCAGCAGGGGAGGGACAGGGCCCGAGCAGTACTTC. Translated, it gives CASRGGTGPEQYF.

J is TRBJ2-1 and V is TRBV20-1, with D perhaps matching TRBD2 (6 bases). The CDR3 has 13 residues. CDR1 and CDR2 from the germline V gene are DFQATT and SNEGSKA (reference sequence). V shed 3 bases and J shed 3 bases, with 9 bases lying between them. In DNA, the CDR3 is TGCAGTGCTAGTTTGGACTACTACAATGAGCAGTTCTTC. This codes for CSASLDYYNEQFF.

CDR3 bases: TGTGCCAGTATAGGACTGTTCCTCTACGAGCAGTACTTC. The encoded protein is CASIGLFLYEQYF. V and J are TRBV19 and TRBJ2-7, with a possible D match to TRBD2 (5 bases). The length of the CDR3 is 13 residues. Trimming pared 7 bases from V and 3 bases from J, leaving 13 bases between. Germline loops: CDR1 LNHDA, CDR2 SQIVND (reference sequence). The variable domain in full, completed from reference TRBV19 and TRBJ2-7, reads DGGITQSPKYLFRKEGQNVTLSCEQNLNHDAMYWYRQDPGQGLRLIYYSQIVNDFQKGDIAEGYSVSREKKESFPLTVTSAQKNPTAFYLCASIGLFLYEQYFGPGTRLTVT.

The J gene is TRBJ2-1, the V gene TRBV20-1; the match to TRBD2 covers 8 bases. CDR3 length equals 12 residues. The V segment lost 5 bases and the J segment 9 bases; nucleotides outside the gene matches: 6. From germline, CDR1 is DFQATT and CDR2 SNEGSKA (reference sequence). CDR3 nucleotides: TGCAGTGCTGGTGGGACTAGGGGTGAGCAGTTCTTC. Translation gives CSAGGTRGEQFF.

CDR3 DNA: TGCGCCAGCAGCTTGATCGACTCTTACGAGCAGTACTTC. Its protein is CASSLIDSYEQYF. The V and J genes are TRBV5-1 and TRBJ2-7; no clear D. There are 13 residues in the CDR3. Germline V gene sequence: CDR1 SGHRS, CDR2 YFSETQ. V lost 1 base, J lost 4 bases, and 9 bases lay in between.

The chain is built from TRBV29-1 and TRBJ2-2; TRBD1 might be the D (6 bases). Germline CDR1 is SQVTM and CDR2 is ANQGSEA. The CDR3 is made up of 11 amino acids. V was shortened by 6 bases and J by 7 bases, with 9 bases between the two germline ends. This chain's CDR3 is CSVSGVGELFF. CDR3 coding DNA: TGCAGCGTCTCAGGGGTCGGGGAGCTGTTTTTT.

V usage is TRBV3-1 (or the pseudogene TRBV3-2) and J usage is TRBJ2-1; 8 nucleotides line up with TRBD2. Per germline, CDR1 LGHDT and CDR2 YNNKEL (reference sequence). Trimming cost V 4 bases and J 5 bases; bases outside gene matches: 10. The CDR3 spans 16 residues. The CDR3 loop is CASSRTGSGRHNEQFF. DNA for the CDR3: TGTGCCAGCAGCCGAACTGGGAGCGGGAGACACAATGAGCAGTTCTTC.

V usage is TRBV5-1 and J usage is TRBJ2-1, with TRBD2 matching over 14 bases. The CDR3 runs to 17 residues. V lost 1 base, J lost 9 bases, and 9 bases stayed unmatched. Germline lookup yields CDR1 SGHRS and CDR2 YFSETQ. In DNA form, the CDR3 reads TGCGCCAGCAGCTTGAGGGGACTAGCGGGAGCGTTAGCTGAGCAGTTCTTC. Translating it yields CASSLRGLAGALAEQFF.

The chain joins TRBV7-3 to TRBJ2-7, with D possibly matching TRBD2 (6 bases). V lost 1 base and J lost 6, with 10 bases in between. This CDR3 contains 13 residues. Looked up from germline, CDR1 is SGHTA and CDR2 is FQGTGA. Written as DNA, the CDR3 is TGTGCCAGCAGCTTAAGTACTAGCACCGAGCAGTACTTC. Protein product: CASSLSTSTEQYF.

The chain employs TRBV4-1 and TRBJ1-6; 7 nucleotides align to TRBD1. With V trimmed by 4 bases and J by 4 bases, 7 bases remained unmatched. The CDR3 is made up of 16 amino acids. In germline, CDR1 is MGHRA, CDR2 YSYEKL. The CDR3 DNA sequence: TGCGCCAGCAGCCCGAAGGACAGGCTGTATAATTCACCCCTCCACTTT. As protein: CASSPKDRLYNSPLHF.

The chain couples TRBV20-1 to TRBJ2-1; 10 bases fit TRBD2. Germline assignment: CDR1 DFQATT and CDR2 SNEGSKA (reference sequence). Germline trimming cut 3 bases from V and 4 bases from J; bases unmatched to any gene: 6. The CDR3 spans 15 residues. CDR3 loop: CSASSRTSGYNEQFF. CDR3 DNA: TGCAGTGCTAGTAGCCGGACTAGCGGATACAATGAGCAGTTCTTC.